This TCR beta chain was sequenced during a study of T-cell reconstitution after alpha-beta-depleted transplantation in children. A word on this clonotype: The antigen remains unidentified.

Study conclusions and caveats: Hyperexpanded clones declined; after one year, newly produced T cells mostly supplied diversity.

The germline V gene has CDR1 KGHSH and CDR2 LQKENI. V lost 1 base and J lost 3, with 10 bases in between. The CDR3 totals 15 residues. Researchers prepared the TCRbeta library using unique molecular identifiers, the study reports. Each CDR3 protein is one row after TCRdb ran MiXCR on the PCR reads. The profile covers hundreds of thousands of distinct CDR3 sequences, with about 15% appearing a single time and about 5% taken by the ten largest. The sample was PBMCs, mostly from graft donor cells, taken 360 days after TCRalphabeta/CD19-depleted stem cell transplant. The TCR sequence derives from a male patient younger than 18 who had a stem cell transplant for acute lymphoblastic leukemia, so the T cells may come from the graft donor. The chain links TRBV18 to TRBJ1-5; unclear D gene. CDR3 sequence: CASSPRGTVNQPQHF. DNA for the CDR3: TGTGCCAGCTCACCACGGGGTACAGTCAATCAGCCCCAGCATTTT.